The clone carrying this T cell receptor (beta chain) was picked up a small number of times. Its antigen is not identified. This sample is part of a study of blood T cells in healthy people across ages. Study conclusions and caveats: As age increased, TCR beta diversity per million T cells fell in a roughly linear fashion.

V lost 0 bases to trimming and J lost 4 bases, with 8 bases between them. The germline gives CDR1 SGHRS, CDR2 YFSETQ. The CDR3 extends over 14 amino acids. A second PCR of 7 to 11 cycles used a sample-barcoded 5' primer and a J-beta primer mix. TCRdb independently ran MiXCR on the 5' RACE reads; one entry per CDR3 protein. The repertoire holds around 1,000,000 distinct CDR3 sequences, with around 27% as singletons. Caucasian, healthy and from Russia, the donors were aged between about 6 and 100. The amount of total RNA extracted per sample was at least 6 micrograms. This sample also appeared in a second study, on T cells of mothers and their children. From that report: In this cohort, donors were three healthy Caucasian mothers plus their six children.

The source of this sequence is a girl aged 2 to 9 in good health. The chain combines TRBV5-1 with TRBJ2-4; a weak D match, TRBD1 (6 bases). The sample was blood. The DNA of the CDR3 is TGCGCCAGCAGCTTGGGGACAGAAAAAAACATTCAGTACTTC. Translated, it gives CASSLGTEKNIQYF.